The rows below give T cell receptor beta chains drawn from one sample of a study of shared clonotypes between healthy human individuals. Sequenced by immunoSEQ multiplex PCR; TCRdb stores in-frame clones only, minus some. In the table there are roughly 2,500,000 clones, 93% of which are singletons. The specimen was naive CD4+ T cells from PBMCs. All receptors derive from a man aged 18 to 30 in good health. Some clones in this sample may be carry-over from other donors' samples. The CDR3 runs from the conserved cysteine through the conserved F or W. Each record gives: clone size, D gene, J gene, V gene, CDR3 DNA, CDR3 protein. A D gene is named only where the DNA matches it firmly. Size values are once, few and many counts, or a class for expanded clones, and some rows have none.

.,.,TRBJ1-1,TRBV25-1,TGTGCCAGCAGTGAATCTGATAAAGGGGTGGTGAACACTGAAGCTTTCTTT,CASSESDKGVVNTEAFF
.,.,TRBJ2-5,TRBV7-3,TGTGCCAGCAGCTTAAGTAGGAACTCTGGTCGTGAGACCCAGTACTTC,CASSLSRNSGRETQYF
.,TRBD2,TRBJ2-7,TRBV11-2,TGTGCCAGCAGCCCCCAGCGGGAGAAGGCCTACGAGCAGTACTTC,CASSPQREKAYEQYF
.,TRBD1,TRBJ1-2,TRBV16,TGTGCCAGCAGCCGACCTGGGACAGGGTTCGACTATGGCTACACCTTC,CASSRPGTGFDYGYTF
.,TRBD2,TRBJ2-5,TRBV5-4,TGTGCCAGCAGCCCCCTAGCGGGACCTCAAGAGACCCAGTACTTC,CASSPLAGPQETQYF
.,TRBD2,TRBJ2-5,TRBV5-1,TGCGCCAGCAGCTCGGTCCTCATGGGAGGGACTAGCGTCCAAGAGACCCAGTACTTC,CASSSVLMGGTSVQETQYF
.,.,TRBJ1-1,TRBV9,TGTGCCAGCAGCTTTCGAGTCGGGGTTCTTGTTAGGCTGGGAGCTTTCTTT,CASSFRVGVLVRLGAFF
.,.,TRBJ2-3,TRBV12-5,TGTGCTAGTGGTTATGGAGTTGCAGATACGCAGTATTTT,CASGYGVADTQYF
.,.,TRBJ2-3,TRBV27,TGTGCCAGCAGTTTAAGCAGAACAGATACGCAGTATTTT,CASSLSRTDTQYF
once,TRBD1,TRBJ1-1,TRBV5-4,TGTGCCAGCGCCCCGCCAGGGGGAAGTACTGAAGCTTTCTTT,CASAPPGGSTEAFF
once,.,TRBJ2-7,TRBV30,TGTGCCTGGAGGACCCCTGGTGGGCGGTCCGGGGGGCAGTACTTC,CAWRTPGGRSGGQYF
.,.,TRBJ2-2,TRBV9,TGTGCCAGCAGCGTAGCCGGGACTCCTCCCACCGGGGAGCTGTTTTTT,CASSVAGTPPTGELFF
.,.,TRBJ2-1,TRBV7-3,TGTGCCAGCAGCGGCGGGACTGATATCCACGGTGAGCAGTTCTTC,CASSGGTDIHGEQFF
.,TRBD1,TRBJ1-2,TRBV4-1,TGCGCCAGCAGAGGCAGGGGGAAAAACTATGGCTACACCTTC,CASRGRGKNYGYTF
.,.,TRBJ1-1,TRBV10-3,TGTGCCATCAGTGATGGAACTGAAGCTTTCTTT,CAISDGTEAFF
.,.,TRBJ1-1,TRBV11-2,TGTGCCAGCAGCTTCAAAGCTGACAGGATGAACACTGAAGCTTTCTTT,CASSFKADRMNTEAFF
.,.,TRBJ2-7,TRBV6-1,TGTGCCAGCAGTGGTAAAATCAATCTGGGTCGGGAGCAGTACTTC,CASSGKINLGREQYF
few,.,TRBJ1-5,TRBV7-9,TGTGCCAGCGGCCAGGGGAGTTATAGCAATCAGCCCCAGCATTTT,CASGQGSYSNQPQHF
.,TRBD2,TRBJ2-2,TRBV19,TGTGCCAGTAGGGGACTAGCGGCAACCGGGGAGCTGTTTTTT,CASRGLAATGELFF
.,TRBD2,TRBJ2-5,TRBV9,TGTGCCAGCAGCGGGGGCGTAGCGGGAGCCGCGCTGGAGACCCAGTACTTC,CASSGGVAGAALETQYF
.,TRBD1,TRBJ1-1,TRBV27,TGTGCCAGCAGTTTACACAGGGGTGAAGCTTTCTTT,CASSLHRGEAFF
.,.,TRBJ1-1,TRBV30,TGTGCCTGGAGTTTAAGGGGCAACACTGAAGCTTTCTTT,CAWSLRGNTEAFF
once,.,TRBJ2-1,TRBV5-1,TGCGCCAGCAGCACTCGATTCAGGAGCTCCTACAATGAGCAGTTCTTC,CASSTRFRSSYNEQFF
.,.,TRBJ2-1,TRBV6-1,TGTGCCAGCAGTGAAGCGCTTCGGACCAATGAGCAGTTCTTC,CASSEALRTNEQFF
.,.,TRBJ1-1,TRBV10-3,TGTGCCGCGAGGGACGTCCCTAGCGGAGCTGAAGCTTTCTTT,CAARDVPSGAEAFF
once,.,TRBJ1-4,TRBV30,TGTGCCTGGAGTGTCAAAGGCAGGCCTGCCCATGAAAAACTGTTTTTT,CAWSVKGRPAHEKLFF
.,TRBD2,TRBJ2-7,TRBV5-1,TGCGCCAGCAGCTTACTAGCGGGTTCCTCCTACGAGCAGTACTTC,CASSLLAGSSYEQYF
.,.,TRBJ2-3,TRBV5-6,TGTGCCAGCAGCTTCGGGGGCACAGATACGCAGTATTTT,CASSFGGTDTQYF